This is a list of T cell receptor beta chains from one sample in a study of blood T cell repertoires in COVID-19. TCRdb keeps only in-frame clones here, not all; method: immunoSEQ multiplex PCR. Of 250,000 or so clones listed, 75% to 90% are singletons. The sample was PBMCs or T cells enriched from blood (not recorded which). These receptors were collected from a woman in her twenties or thirties with acute COVID-19. Both conserved end residues are part of each CDR3. A D gene is named only where the DNA matches it firmly. Clone size, where shown, is once, few, many, or a class for clones that have expanded.

J,V,D,length,size,CDR3,DNA
TRBJ2-2,TRBV5-8,TRBD2,16,NA,CASSLWPSGNTGELFF,TGTGCCAGCAGCTTGTGGCCTAGCGGTAACACCGGGGAGCTGTTTTTT
TRBJ1-2,TRBV28,NA,13,once,CASRGRGLYGYTF,TGTGCCAGCAGAGGGAGGGGTCTTTATGGCTACACCTTC
TRBJ2-3,TRBV5-1,TRBD2,16,NA,CASNRERGTSTDTQYF,TGCGCCAGCAACCGTGAGCGGGGGACTTCCACAGATACGCAGTATTTT
TRBJ2-7,TRBV27,TRBD2,13,few,CASTMGGSYEQYF,TGTGCCAGCACAATGGGGGGGTCCTACGAGCAGTACTTC
TRBJ2-1,TRBV5-1,TRBD2,17,few,CASSLIPTSGGYNEQFF,TGCGCCAGCAGCTTGATACCGACTAGCGGGGGTTACAATGAGCAGTTCTTC
TRBJ2-1,TRBV3-1/TRBV3-2,TRBD2,17,once,CASSLQGLAGSYNEQFF,TGTGCCAGCAGCCTTCAGGGACTAGCGGGATCCTACAATGAGCAGTTCTTC
TRBJ2-7,TRBV14,NA,14,NA,CASSQDRVQGEQYF,TGTGCCAGCAGCCAAGACAGGGTTCAAGGCGAGCAGTACTTC
TRBJ2-5,TRBV11-2,NA,12,NA,CASSPREETQYF,TGTGCCAGCAGCCCCCGGGAGGAGACCCAGTACTTC
TRBJ1-5,TRBV28,NA,11,NA,CASSGEQPQHF,TGTGCCAGCAGTGGGGAGCAGCCCCAGCATTTT
TRBJ1-1,TRBV5-4,TRBD1,15,NA,CASSSWGRGPTEAFF,TGTGCCAGCAGCTCCTGGGGCAGGGGGCCCACTGAAGCTTTCTTT
TRBJ1-5,TRBV2,NA,13,few,CASSGRGNQPQHF,TGTGCCAGCAGTGGGAGGGGCAATCAGCCCCAGCATTTT
TRBJ2-7,TRBV4-2,NA,14,NA,CASSRGTPSYEQYF,TGTGCCAGCAGCCGTGGGACACCCTCCTACGAGCAGTACTTC
TRBJ2-4,TRBV7-8,TRBD2,16,few,CASSRAGALAKNIQYF,TGTGCCAGCAGCCGAGCGGGAGCACTGGCCAAAAACATTCAGTACTTC
TRBJ2-1,TRBV19,TRBD2,17,NA,CASSIYAGTSGRNEQFF,TGTGCCAGTAGTATTTACGCGGGGACTAGCGGGCGTAATGAGCAGTTCTTC
TRBJ2-2,TRBV10-3,NA,14,NA,CAIRGDGNTGELFF,TGTGCCATCCGGGGAGACGGGAACACCGGGGAGCTGTTTTTT
TRBJ2-5,TRBV14,TRBD1,17,NA,CASSYRPGTGIQETQYF,TGTGCCAGCAGCTACCGGCCGGGGACAGGAATACAAGAGACCCAGTACTTC
TRBJ2-1,TRBV7-3,TRBD1,15,NA,CASSATGQGVNEQFF,TGTGCCAGCAGCGCCACGGGACAGGGGGTCAATGAGCAGTTCTTC
TRBJ2-7,TRBV5-4,TRBD1,15,once,CASSLGMGQTYEQYF,TGTGCCAGCAGTTTAGGGATGGGACAGACCTACGAGCAGTACTTC
TRBJ2-1,TRBV10-3,NA,13,NA,CAIGGLEYNEQFF,TGTGCCATCGGGGGACTGGAGTACAATGAGCAGTTCTTC
TRBJ2-3,TRBV7-8,NA,16,NA,CASSLGADTSTDTQYF,TGTGCCAGCAGCTTAGGTGCGGATACTAGCACAGATACGCAGTATTTT
TRBJ2-2,TRBV29-1,NA,11,once,CSVEGAGELFF,TGCAGCGTTGAGGGAGCCGGGGAGCTGTTTTTT
TRBJ2-1,TRBV21-1,NA,17,NA,CASSKPGQGISYNEQFF,TGTGCCAGCAGCAAACCGGGCCAGGGTATCTCCTACAATGAGCAGTTCTTC
TRBJ2-4,TRBV27,NA,11,NA,CASSTAGIQYF,TGTGCCAGCAGTACAGCGGGCATTCAGTACTTC
TRBJ2-2,TRBV10-2,TRBD1,15,few,CASRLDRGRTGELFF,TGCGCCAGCAGGTTGGACAGGGGGAGGACCGGGGAGCTGTTTTTT
TRBJ2-2,TRBV4-3,TRBD1,17,NA,CASSHPRDRGNAGELFF,TGCGCCAGCAGCCATCCCCGGGACAGGGGAAATGCCGGGGAGCTGTTTTTT
TRBJ2-3,TRBV2,TRBD2,15,NA,CASRKSGSLADTQYF,TGTGCCAGCAGAAAAAGCGGGAGTTTGGCAGATACGCAGTATTTT
TRBJ1-5,TRBV2,NA,14,NA,CASSEGQGHQPQHF,TGTGCCAGCAGTGAGGGGCAGGGCCATCAGCCCCAGCATTTT
TRBJ2-7,TRBV29-1,NA,15,NA,CSVSRSGGGPYEQYF,TGCAGCGTGTCACGGTCGGGCGGGGGCCCCTACGAGCAGTACTTC
TRBJ1-3,TRBV27,NA,15,NA,CASSLLPTSGNTIYF,TGTGCCAGCAGTTTGCTCCCTACGTCTGGAAACACCATATATTTT
TRBJ2-7,TRBV7-2,NA,13,NA,CASSLAEGYEQYF,TGTGCCAGCAGCTTAGCCGAGGGCTACGAGCAGTACTTC
TRBJ2-2,TRBV15,TRBD2,16,NA,CATSREAGGPGGELFF,TGTGCCACCAGCAGAGAGGCGGGAGGGCCGGGCGGGGAGCTGTTTTTT
TRBJ2-3,TRBV7-8,TRBD2,17,NA,CASSLARLAGSTDTQYF,TGTGCCAGCAGCTTAGCGCGACTAGCGGGGAGCACAGATACGCAGTATTTT
TRBJ2-7,TRBV5-4,TRBD1,15,few,CASSLSGQGSYEQYF,TGTGCCAGCAGCTTGTCGGGACAGGGATCCTACGAGCAGTACTTC
TRBJ2-1,TRBV3-1/TRBV3-2,TRBD2,16,NA,CASSSPGLGPYNEQFF,TGTGCCAGCAGCTCACCGGGACTAGGACCCTACAATGAGCAGTTCTTC
TRBJ1-6,TRBV19,TRBD1,15,once,CASTHPDRGNSPLHF,TGTGCCAGTACTCATCCGGACAGGGGAAATTCACCCCTCCACTTT
TRBJ2-3,TRBV11-3,NA,12,NA,CASSLAGAGPYF,TGTGCCAGCAGCTTAGCAGGGGCAGGACCGTATTTT
TRBJ2-2,TRBV18,NA,16,NA,CASSPPVSGNTGELFF,TGTGCCAGCTCACCACCCGTCAGCGGGAACACCGGGGAGCTGTTTTTT
TRBJ1-3,TRBV5-6,NA,13,NA,CASSLGHGNTIYF,TGTGCCAGCAGCCTGGGCCACGGGAACACCATATATTTT
TRBJ2-2,TRBV9,NA,14,NA,CASSVVESTGELFF,TGTGCCAGCAGCGTAGTTGAGAGCACCGGGGAGCTGTTTTTT
TRBJ2-2,TRBV28,TRBD1,14,NA,CASSTGGRPGELFF,TGTGCCAGCAGTACAGGGGGCAGGCCCGGGGAGCTGTTTTTT
TRBJ2-2,TRBV3-1/TRBV3-2,NA,16,NA,CASSQDLAGHTGELFF,TGTGCCAGCAGCCAAGATCTGGCAGGTCACACCGGGGAGCTGTTTTTT
TRBJ2-1,TRBV7-3,TRBD2,14,NA,CASSWSGRGNEQFF,TGTGCCAGCAGCTGGAGCGGGAGGGGCAATGAGCAGTTCTTC
TRBJ1-3,TRBV25-1,NA,16,NA,CASSELEASGGNTIYF,TGTGCCAGCAGTGAATTAGAGGCCTCCGGGGGGAACACCATATATTTT
TRBJ2-1,TRBV11-2,TRBD2,15,NA,CASSLLAGEYNEQFF,TGTGCCAGCAGCCTACTAGCGGGAGAGTACAATGAGCAGTTCTTC
TRBJ2-4,TRBV10-3,TRBD2,19,NA,CAISEIGGGPEVAKNIQYF,TGTGCCATCAGTGAGATTGGGGGAGGGCCAGAGGTAGCCAAAAACATTCAGTACTTC